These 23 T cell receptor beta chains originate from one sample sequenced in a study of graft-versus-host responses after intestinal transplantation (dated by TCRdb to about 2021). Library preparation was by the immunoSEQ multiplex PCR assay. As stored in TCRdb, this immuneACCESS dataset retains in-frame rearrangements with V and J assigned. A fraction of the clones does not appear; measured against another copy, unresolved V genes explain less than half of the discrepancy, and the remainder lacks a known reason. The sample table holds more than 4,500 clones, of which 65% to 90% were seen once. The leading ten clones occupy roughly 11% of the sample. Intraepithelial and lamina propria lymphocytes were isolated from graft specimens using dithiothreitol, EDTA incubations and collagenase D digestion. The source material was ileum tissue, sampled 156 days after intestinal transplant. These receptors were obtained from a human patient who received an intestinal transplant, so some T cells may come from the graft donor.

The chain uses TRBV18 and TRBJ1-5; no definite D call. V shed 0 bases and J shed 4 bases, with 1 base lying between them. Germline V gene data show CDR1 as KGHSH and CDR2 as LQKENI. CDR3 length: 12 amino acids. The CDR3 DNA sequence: TGTGCCAGCTCACCACCAAATCAGCCCCAGCATTTT. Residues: CASSPPNQPQHF.

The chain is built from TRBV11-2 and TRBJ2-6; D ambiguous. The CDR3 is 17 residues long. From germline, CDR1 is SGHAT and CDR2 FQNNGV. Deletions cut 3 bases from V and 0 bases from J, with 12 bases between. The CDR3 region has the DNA TGTGCCAGCAGCTTGGGCCTTGGGCTCTCTGGGGCCAACGTCCTGACTTTC. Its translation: CASSLGLGLSGANVLTF. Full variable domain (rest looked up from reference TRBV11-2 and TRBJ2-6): EAGVAQSPRYKIIEKRQSVAFWCNPISGHATLYWYQQILGQGPKLLIQFQNNGVVDDSQLPKDRFSAERLKGVDSTLKIQPAKLEDSAVYLCASSLGLGLSGANVLTFGAGSRLTVL.

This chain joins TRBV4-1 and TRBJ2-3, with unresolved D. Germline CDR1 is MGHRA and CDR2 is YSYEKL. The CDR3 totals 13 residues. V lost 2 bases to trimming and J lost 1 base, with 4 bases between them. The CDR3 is CASSQFGTDTQYF. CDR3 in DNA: TGCGCCAGCAGCCAATTCGGCACAGATACGCAGTATTTT.

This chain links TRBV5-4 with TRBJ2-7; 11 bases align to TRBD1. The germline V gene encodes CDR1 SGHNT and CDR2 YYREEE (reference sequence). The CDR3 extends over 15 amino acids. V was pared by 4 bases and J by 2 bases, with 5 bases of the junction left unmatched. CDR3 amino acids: CASSLPGQGAYEQYF. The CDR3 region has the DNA TGTGCCAGCAGCCTCCCGGGACAGGGGGCCTACGAGCAGTACTTC.

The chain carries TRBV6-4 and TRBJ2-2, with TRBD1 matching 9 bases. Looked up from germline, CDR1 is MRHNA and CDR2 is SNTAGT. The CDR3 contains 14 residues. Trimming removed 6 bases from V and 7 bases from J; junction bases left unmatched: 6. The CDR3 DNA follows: TGTGCCAGCAGCCCACAGGGGGCTAGCGGGGAGCTGTTTTTT. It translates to CASSPQGASGELFF.

CDR3 sequence reads: CASSFGTLNTEAFF. In DNA, the CDR3 is TGTGCCAGCAGTTTCGGGACATTGAACACTGAAGCTTTCTTT. The genes are TRBV6-6 and TRBJ1-1, with D perhaps TRBD1 (6 bases). Trimming removed 4 bases at V and 0 bases at J, with 9 bases between. Germline CDR1 is MNHNY and CDR2 is SVGAGI (reference sequence). The CDR3 spans 14 residues.

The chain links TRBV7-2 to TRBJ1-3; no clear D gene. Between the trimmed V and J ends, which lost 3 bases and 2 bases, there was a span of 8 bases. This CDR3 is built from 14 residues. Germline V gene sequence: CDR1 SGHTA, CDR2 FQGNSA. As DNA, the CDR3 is TGTGCCAGCAGCTTGGGCAGCACTGGAAACACCATATATTTT. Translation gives CASSLGSTGNTIYF.

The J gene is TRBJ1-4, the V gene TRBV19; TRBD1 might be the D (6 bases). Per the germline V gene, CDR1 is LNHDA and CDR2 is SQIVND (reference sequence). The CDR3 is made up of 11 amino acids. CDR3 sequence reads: CGMGGSEKLFF. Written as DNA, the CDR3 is TGTGGGATGGGGGGCTCGGAAAAACTGTTTTTT.

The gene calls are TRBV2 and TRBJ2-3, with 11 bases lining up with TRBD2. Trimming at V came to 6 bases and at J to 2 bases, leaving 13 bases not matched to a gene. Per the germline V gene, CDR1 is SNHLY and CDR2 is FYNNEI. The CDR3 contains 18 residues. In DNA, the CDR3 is TGTGCCAGCAGAAAACTAGCGGGGGCTCACGAGGCCACAGATACGCAGTATTTT. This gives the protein CASRKLAGAHEATDTQYF. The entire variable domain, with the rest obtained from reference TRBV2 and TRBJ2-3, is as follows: EPEVTQTPSHQVTQMGQEVILRCVPISNHLYFYWYRQILGQKVEFLVSFYNNEISEKSEIFDDQFSVERPDGSNFTLKIRSTKLEDSAMYFCASRKLAGAHEATDTQYFGPGTRLTVL.

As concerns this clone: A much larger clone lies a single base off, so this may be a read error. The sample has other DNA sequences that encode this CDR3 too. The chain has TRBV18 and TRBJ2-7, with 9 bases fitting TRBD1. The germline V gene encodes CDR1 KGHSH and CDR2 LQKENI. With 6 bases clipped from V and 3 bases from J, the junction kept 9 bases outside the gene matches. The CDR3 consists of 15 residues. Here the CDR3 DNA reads TGTGCCAGCTCCCCCGCCGGGACAGGGTACTACGAGCAGTACTTC. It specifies CASSPAGTGYYEQYF.

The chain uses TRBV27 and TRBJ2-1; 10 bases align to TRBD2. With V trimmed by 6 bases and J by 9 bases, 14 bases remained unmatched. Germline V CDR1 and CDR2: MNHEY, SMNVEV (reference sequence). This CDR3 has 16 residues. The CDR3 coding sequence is TGTGCCAGCAGCCAATTGCCCAGCGGGGGGGGGATTGAGCAGTTCTTC. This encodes CASSQLPSGGGIEQFF.

The CDR3 coding sequence is TGTGCCAGCAGCGCACTAGTTGGGGCCTACGAGCAGTACTTC. It yields the protein CASSALVGAYEQYF. The chain has TRBV9 and TRBJ2-7; perhaps TRBD2 as D (5 bases). Germline CDR1 reads SGDLS; CDR2 reads YYNGEE. This CDR3 contains 14 residues. The V gene lost 3 bases and the J gene lost 2 bases, with 12 bases spanning the gap. The full variable domain, its missing parts supplied by reference TRBV9 and TRBJ2-7, is DSGVTQTPKHLITATGQRVTLRCSPRSGDLSVYWYQQSLDQGLQFLIQYYNGEERAKGNILERFSAQQFPDLHSELNLSSLELGDSALYFCASSALVGAYEQYFGPGTRLTVT.

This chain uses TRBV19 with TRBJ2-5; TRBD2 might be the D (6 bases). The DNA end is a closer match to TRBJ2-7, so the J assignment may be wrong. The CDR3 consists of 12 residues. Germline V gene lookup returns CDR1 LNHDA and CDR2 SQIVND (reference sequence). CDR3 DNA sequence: TGTGCCAGTACCATGGGGGGAGGCGAGCAGTACTTC. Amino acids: CASTMGGGEQYF.

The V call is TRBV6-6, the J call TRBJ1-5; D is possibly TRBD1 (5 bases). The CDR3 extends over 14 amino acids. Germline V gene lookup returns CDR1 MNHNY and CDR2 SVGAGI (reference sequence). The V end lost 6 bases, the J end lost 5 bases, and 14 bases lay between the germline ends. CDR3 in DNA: TGTGCCAGCAGCGCCGGGACGGCTTATCAGCCCCAGCATTTT. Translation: CASSAGTAYQPQHF.

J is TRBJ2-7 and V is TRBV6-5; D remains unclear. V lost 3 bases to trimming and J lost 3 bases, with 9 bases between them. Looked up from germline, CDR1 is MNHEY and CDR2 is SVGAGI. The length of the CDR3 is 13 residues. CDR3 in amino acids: CASSYSMFYEQYF. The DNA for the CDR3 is TGTGCCAGCAGTTATAGCATGTTCTACGAGCAGTACTTC.

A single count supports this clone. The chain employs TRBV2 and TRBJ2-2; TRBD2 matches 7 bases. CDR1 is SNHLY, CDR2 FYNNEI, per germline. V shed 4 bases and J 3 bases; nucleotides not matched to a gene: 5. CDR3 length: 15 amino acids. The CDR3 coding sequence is TGTGCCAGCAGTGGGGCAGGGAGGGACACCGGGGAGCTGTTTTTT. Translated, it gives CASSGAGRDTGELFF. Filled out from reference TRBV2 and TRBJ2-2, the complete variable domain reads EPEVTQTPSHQVTQMGQEVILRCVPISNHLYFYWYRQILGQKVEFLVSFYNNEISEKSEIFDDQFSVERPDGSNFTLKIRSTKLEDSAMYFCASSGAGRDTGELFFGEGSRLTVL.

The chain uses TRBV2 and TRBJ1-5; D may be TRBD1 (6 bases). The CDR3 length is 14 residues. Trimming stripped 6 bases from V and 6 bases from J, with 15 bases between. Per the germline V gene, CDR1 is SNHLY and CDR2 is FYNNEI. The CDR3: CASRIQGSTQPQHF. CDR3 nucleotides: TGTGCCAGCAGGATACAGGGTTCAACTCAGCCCCAGCATTTT.

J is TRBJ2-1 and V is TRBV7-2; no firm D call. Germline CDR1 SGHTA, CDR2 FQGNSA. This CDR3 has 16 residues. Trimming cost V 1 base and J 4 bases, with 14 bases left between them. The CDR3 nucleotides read TGTGCCAGCAGCTTAGTAGGCGGAGCTATATACAATGAGCAGTTCTTC. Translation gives CASSLVGGAIYNEQFF.

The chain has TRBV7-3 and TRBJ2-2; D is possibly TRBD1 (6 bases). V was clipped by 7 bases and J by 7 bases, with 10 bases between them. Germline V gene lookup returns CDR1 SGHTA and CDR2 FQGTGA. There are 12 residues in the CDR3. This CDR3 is CASNEGGGELFF. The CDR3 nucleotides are TGTGCCAGCAATGAAGGGGGCGGGGAGCTGTTTTTT.

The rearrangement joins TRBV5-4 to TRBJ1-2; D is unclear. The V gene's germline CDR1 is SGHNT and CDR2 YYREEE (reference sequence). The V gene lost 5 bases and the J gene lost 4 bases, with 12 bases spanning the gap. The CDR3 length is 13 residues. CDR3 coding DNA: TGTGCCAGCAGTTTCCCAGAACCCTATGGCTACACCTTC. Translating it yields CASSFPEPYGYTF.

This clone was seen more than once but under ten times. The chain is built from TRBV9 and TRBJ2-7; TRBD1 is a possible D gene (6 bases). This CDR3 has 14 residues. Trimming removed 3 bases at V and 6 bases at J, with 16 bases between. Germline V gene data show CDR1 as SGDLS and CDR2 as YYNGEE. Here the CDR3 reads CASSAAPDSPEQYF. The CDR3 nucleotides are TGTGCCAGCAGCGCAGCCCCGGACAGCCCCGAGCAGTACTTC.

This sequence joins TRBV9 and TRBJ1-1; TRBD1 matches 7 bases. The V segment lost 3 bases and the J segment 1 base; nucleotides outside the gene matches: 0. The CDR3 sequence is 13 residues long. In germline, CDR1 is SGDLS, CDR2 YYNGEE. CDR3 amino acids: CASSGQGNTEAFF. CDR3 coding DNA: TGTGCCAGCAGCGGACAGGGGAACACTGAAGCTTTCTTT. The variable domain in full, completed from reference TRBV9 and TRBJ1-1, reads DSGVTQTPKHLITATGQRVTLRCSPRSGDLSVYWYQQSLDQGLQFLIQYYNGEERAKGNILERFSAQQFPDLHSELNLSSLELGDSALYFCASSGQGNTEAFFGQGTRLTVV.

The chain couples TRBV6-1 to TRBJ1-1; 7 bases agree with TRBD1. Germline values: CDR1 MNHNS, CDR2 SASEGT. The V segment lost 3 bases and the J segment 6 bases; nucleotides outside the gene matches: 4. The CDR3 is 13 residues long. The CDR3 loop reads CASSDRGYAEAFF. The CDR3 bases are TGTGCCAGCAGTGACAGGGGGTACGCTGAAGCTTTCTTT.